This entry is about one TCR beta chain. This PCR relied on a set of 60 Vbeta primers and 13 Jbeta primers. Sequenced by immunoSEQ multiplex PCR; TCRdb stores in-frame clones only, minus some. The sample includes approximately 100,000 clones, 78% seen only once; the top ten take approximately 1.7%. Nominally healthy donors provided the samples, though records likely missed some immune exposures. CDR3 length equals 15 residues. Germline lookup yields CDR1 SEHNR and CDR2 FQNEAQ (reference sequence). V gave up 5 bases and J gave up 3 bases, with 14 bases separating them. The data stem from a study of cytomegalovirus exposure and HLA in healthy donors. Background on the study: From HLA-typed donors, an early data release held 70 million to 100 million unique TCRs.

V usage is TRBV7-9 and J usage is TRBJ1-3, with D perhaps TRBD1 (6 bases). The sequenced sample was PBMCs. This clonotype was obtained from a woman between 40 and 55 years old in good health and CMV-seronegative. CDR3 in amino acids: CASSQLRTVGNTIYF. The CDR3, as DNA: TGTGCCAGCAGCCAACTCCGGACAGTTGGAAACACCATATATTTT.